Presented here are 29 T cell receptor beta chains from one specimen sequenced in a study of shared clonotypes between healthy human individuals. Data came from immunoSEQ multiplex PCR; TCRdb stores just in-frame clones and leaves some out. The sample consists of 650,000 to 700,000 clones, 90% of them appearing once. Sequencing used memory CD8+ T cells from PBMCs. Subset defined: CD45RO+ cells pooled with CCR7-negative TemRA cells. The receptor set was obtained from a young man in good health. Some clones in this sample may be carry-over from other donors' samples.

J is TRBJ2-7 and V is TRBV6-5; 7 bases agree with TRBD1. Germline CDR1 and CDR2: MNHEY and SVGAGI. The CDR3 extends over 14 amino acids. Trimming at V came to 6 bases and at J to 3 bases, leaving 8 bases not matched to a gene. The CDR3 protein is CASRSRQGYYEQYF. DNA of the CDR3: TGTGCCAGCAGGTCCCGACAGGGTTACTACGAGCAGTACTTC.

The chain recombines TRBV5-1 with TRBJ2-7; TRBD2 might be the D (5 bases). This CDR3 region has 15 residues. The germline V and J ends were trimmed by 0 bases and 4 bases, with 14 bases remaining between them. The germline gives CDR1 SGHRS, CDR2 YFSETQ. CDR3 in amino acids: CASSLGGIGEYEQYF. In DNA, the CDR3 is TGCGCCAGCAGCTTGGGTGGTATCGGGGAGTACGAGCAGTACTTC.

The chain uses TRBV10-2 and TRBJ2-3, with 11 bases that match TRBD2. V shed 4 bases, J shed 4 bases, and the junction held 10 bases outside the gene matches. CDR3 length: 17 residues. Looked up from germline, CDR1 is WSHSY and CDR2 is SAAADI. CDR3 in DNA: TGCGCCAGCAGTGGAGCCCTAGCGGGAGGTTCGCCAGATACGCAGTATTTT. Its protein product is CASSGALAGGSPDTQYF.

V is TRBV4-1 and J is TRBJ2-7; 11 bases fit TRBD2. Unmatched junction bases numbered 3, after V lost 2 bases and J lost 3 bases. The germline V gene has CDR1 MGHRA and CDR2 YSYEKL. The CDR3 extends over 15 amino acids. The CDR3 is CASSQTGTSGYEQYF. Written as DNA, the CDR3 is TGCGCCAGCAGCCAAACCGGGACTAGCGGCTACGAGCAGTACTTC.

This chain joins TRBV9 and TRBJ2-5; 9 positions match TRBD1. Germline CDR1 reads SGDLS; CDR2 reads YYNGEE. CDR3 length: 15 amino acids. With 4 bases clipped from V and 5 bases from J, the junction kept 9 bases outside the gene matches. The CDR3 DNA reads TGTGCCAGCAGCATGACAGGGGGGACCGGGGAGACCCAGTACTTC. It encodes CASSMTGGTGETQYF.

A few counts support this clone. The gene calls are TRBV9 and TRBJ1-2; D possibly corresponds to TRBD1 (5 bases). CDR3 length equals 11 residues. Trimming shortened V by 6 bases and J by 4 bases, and 7 bases separated the two germline ends. Germline V lookup: CDR1 SGDLS, CDR2 YYNGEE. CDR3 region: CASKGIYGYTF. The DNA for the CDR3 is TGTGCCAGCAAGGGGATCTATGGCTACACCTTC.

The J gene is TRBJ2-7, the V gene TRBV28; 8 bases agree with TRBD2. Germline CDR1 and CDR2: MDHEN and SYDVKM. Trimming at V came to 3 bases and at J to 3 bases, leaving 4 bases not matched to a gene. The CDR3 runs 14 residues. The CDR3 DNA is TGTGCCAGCAGTTTCTATACTAGCGGCTACGAGCAGTACTTC. This gives the protein CASSFYTSGYEQYF.

The genes are TRBV27 and TRBJ2-3; no definite D call. V gave up 6 bases and J gave up 4 bases, with 11 bases separating them. This CDR3 comprises 13 residues. Germline V gene data show CDR1 as MNHEY and CDR2 as SMNVEV (reference sequence). CDR3 sequence (DNA): TGTGCCAGCAGCCCACCCACCGCAGATACGCAGTATTTT. Protein sequence: CASSPPTADTQYF.

The CDR3 bases are TGTGCCAGTAGTATTACAGGGTCTACAGATACGCAGTATTTT. Translated: CASSITGSTDTQYF. V is TRBV19 and J is TRBJ2-3; the D gene is possibly TRBD1 (6 bases). The CDR3 has 14 amino acids. V lost 3 bases and J 3 bases, leaving 10 bases between the germline ends. Per germline, CDR1 LNHDA and CDR2 SQIVND (reference sequence).

The rearrangement joins TRBV4-2 to TRBJ2-7; D is ambiguous. This CDR3 is 14 amino acids long. Germline CDR1 is LGHNA and CDR2 is YNFKEQ. The V gene lost 0 bases and the J gene lost 4 bases, with 10 bases spanning the gap. The CDR3 protein is CASSQERLLYEQYF. The DNA of the CDR3 is TGTGCCAGCAGCCAAGAACGGCTTCTTTACGAGCAGTACTTC.

The CDR3 DNA reads TGTGCCAGCAGCTTGGCCGGGCCTTACGATACGCAGTATTTT. Its protein product is CASSLAGPYDTQYF. The chain couples TRBV5-4 to TRBJ2-3; D is unclear. V dropped 0 bases and J dropped 6 bases, with 11 bases sitting between them. Germline lookup yields CDR1 SGHNT and CDR2 YYREEE (reference sequence). This CDR3 has 14 residues.

The V gene is TRBV28, the J gene TRBJ1-1; 7 nucleotides agree with TRBD1. Germline values: CDR1 MDHEN, CDR2 SYDVKM. This CDR3 has 15 amino acids. With 2 bases clipped from V and 5 bases from J, the junction kept 8 bases outside the gene matches. The CDR3 bases are TGTGCCAGCAGTTTACATGACAGGGCTTGGACTGAAGCTTTCTTT. Encoded protein: CASSLHDRAWTEAFF.

In this sample, this clone turned up once. The V gene is TRBV7-9, the J gene TRBJ1-1, with 7 bases aligning to TRBD1. After removal of 5 bases from V and 4 bases from J, the junction contained 10 bases not matched to a gene. CDR1 is SEHNR and CDR2 is FQNEAQ in the germline V gene (reference sequence). The CDR3 has 15 amino acids. The CDR3 region is CASSGYRGWGTEAFF. CDR3 sequence (DNA): TGTGCCAGCAGCGGCTACAGGGGCTGGGGCACTGAAGCTTTCTTT.

The chain couples TRBV11-2 to TRBJ2-1; D uncertain. The CDR3 consists of 12 residues. In germline, CDR1 is SGHAT, CDR2 FQNNGV. The V and J ends lost 0 bases and 12 bases respectively, with 9 bases between them. Written as DNA, the CDR3 is TGTGCCAGCAGCTTAGATCCGGCGGCGCAGTTCTTC. Amino acids: CASSLDPAAQFF.

This chain connects TRBV7-9 to TRBJ2-3; 9 positions match TRBD2. CDR1 and CDR2 from the germline V gene are SEHNR and FQNEAQ (reference sequence). The CDR3 is made up of 16 amino acids. Germline trimming cut 1 base from V and 6 bases from J; bases unmatched to any gene: 8. As DNA, the CDR3 is TGTGCCAGCAGCTTAGTATCAGCGGCGGGGGGGGATACGCAGTATTTT. It codes for CASSLVSAAGGDTQYF.

This sequence joins TRBV28 and TRBJ1-5, with D uncertain. There are 14 residues in the CDR3. Germline V gives CDR1 MDHEN, CDR2 SYDVKM. Trimming took off 6 bases at V and 3 bases at J, with 12 bases between the two ends. The CDR3 is CASSEGEYNQPQHF. CDR3 nucleotide sequence: TGTGCCAGCAGCGAAGGAGAGTACAATCAGCCCCAGCATTTT.

This clone was counted a few times. The genes are TRBV19 and TRBJ1-1, with no clear D. Germline CDR1 and CDR2: LNHDA and SQIVND (reference sequence). CDR3 length: 15 residues. Trimming removed 5 bases from V and 4 bases from J, with 17 bases in between. The chain's CDR3 is CASSGFKDSVTEAFF. The CDR3 DNA is TGTGCCAGTAGTGGCTTCAAGGACTCGGTCACTGAAGCTTTCTTT.

V is TRBV5-1 and J is TRBJ2-7; 8 positions agree with TRBD1. Germline V gene sequence: CDR1 SGHRS, CDR2 YFSETQ. After removal of 3 bases from V and 3 bases from J, the junction contained 8 bases not matched to a gene. The CDR3 has 15 residues. CDR3 residues: CASSWARDRNYEQYF. CDR3 bases: TGCGCCAGCAGCTGGGCCCGGGACAGGAACTACGAGCAGTACTTC.

This clone was counted between two and nine times. The V and J genes are TRBV13 and TRBJ2-3; possibly TRBD1 or TRBD2 for D (5 bases each). The germline V gene encodes CDR1 PRHDT and CDR2 FYEKMQ (reference sequence). V was shortened by 5 bases and J by 7 bases, with 19 bases between the two germline ends. The length of the CDR3 is 15 residues. CDR3 coding DNA: TGTGCCAGCAGCCAGGACTTAGGGGCCCCCAATACGCAGTATTTT. It translates to CASSQDLGAPNTQYF.

This chain links TRBV29-1 with TRBJ2-7; 11 bases align to TRBD2. The V gene's germline CDR1 is SQVTM and CDR2 ANQGSEA. With 1 base clipped from V and 0 bases from J, the junction kept 14 bases outside the gene matches. CDR3 length: 19 amino acids. As DNA, the CDR3 is TGCAGCGTTGAAGCCTGGGGGGGCCAGGGACTAGCGGACTCCTACGAGCAGTACTTC. Protein product: CSVEAWGGQGLADSYEQYF.

The rearrangement joins TRBV7-3 to TRBJ2-1; D is possibly TRBD2 (6 bases). Trimming took off 2 bases at V and 5 bases at J, with 10 bases between the two ends. Germline-derived CDR1 and CDR2 are SGHTA and FQGTGA. The CDR3 consists of 14 residues. The CDR3: CASSLGGSNNEQFF. CDR3 DNA sequence: TGTGCCAGCAGCTTAGGGGGGTCCAACAATGAGCAGTTCTTC.

The V call is TRBV27, the J call TRBJ1-2; perhaps TRBD1 as D (5 bases). The germline V gene encodes CDR1 MNHEY and CDR2 SMNVEV (reference sequence). The CDR3 contains 17 residues. Trimming removed 0 bases at V and 0 bases at J, with 14 bases between. The CDR3 nucleotides are TGTGCCAGCAGTTTATCCCCCCAGGGCACTCCTAACTATGGCTACACCTTC. Its translation: CASSLSPQGTPNYGYTF.

The J gene is TRBJ1-2, the V gene TRBV29-1; D call uncertain. This CDR3 has 11 residues. Germline V gene data show CDR1 as SQVTM and CDR2 as ANQGSEA. The V end lost 4 bases, the J end lost 4 bases, and 7 bases lay between the germline ends. Here the CDR3 DNA reads TGCAGCGTTGCAGGAATCTATGGCTACACCTTC. Translating it yields CSVAGIYGYTF.

This chain connects TRBV7-2 to TRBJ2-3; 8 bases fit TRBD1. The germline V gene has CDR1 SGHTA and CDR2 FQGNSA. V lost 4 bases, J lost 3 bases, and 9 bases stayed unmatched. This CDR3 contains 16 residues. In nucleotides, the CDR3 is TGTGCCAGCAGCTCCCGACAGGGGCCATATACAGATACGCAGTATTTT. This gives the protein CASSSRQGPYTDTQYF.

The genes are TRBV27 and TRBJ2-1; no reliable D call. The germline V gene encodes CDR1 MNHEY and CDR2 SMNVEV (reference sequence). Between the trimmed V and J ends, which lost 1 base and 4 bases, there was a span of 17 bases. CDR3 length: 17 amino acids. The CDR3 region is CASSLLYPQPYYNEQFF. CDR3 bases: TGTGCCAGCAGTTTATTGTACCCACAACCTTATTACAATGAGCAGTTCTTC.

The V call is TRBV4-3, the J call TRBJ1-5, with D maybe TRBD1 (6 bases). Trimming pared 0 bases from V and 7 bases from J, leaving 13 bases between. This CDR3 is 15 amino acids long. CDR1 is LGHNA and CDR2 is YSLEER in the germline V gene. This CDR3 reads CASSQDVAGHQPQHF. The CDR3 nucleotides are TGCGCCAGCAGCCAAGATGTTGCGGGACACCAGCCCCAGCATTTT.

The rearrangement uses TRBV27 and TRBJ2-7, with D possibly matching TRBD1 (6 bases). CDR1 MNHEY and CDR2 SMNVEV come from the germline V gene (reference sequence). The CDR3 contains 16 residues. V lost 3 bases to trimming and J lost 0 bases, with 15 bases between them. In DNA, the CDR3 is TGTGCCAGCAGTTTCTCTGGGGGCGAGAGCTCCTACGAGCAGTACTTC. This sequence encodes CASSFSGGESSYEQYF.

The V call is TRBV27, the J call TRBJ1-1, with a weak D call TRBD1 (5 bases). Germline CDR1 MNHEY, CDR2 SMNVEV (reference sequence). Trimming removed 3 bases from V and 1 base from J, with 9 bases in between. The CDR3 spans 14 residues. CDR3 loop: CASSFGQGNTEAFF. In nucleotides, the CDR3 is TGTGCCAGCAGTTTCGGGCAGGGGAACACTGAAGCTTTCTTT.

As regards this clone: The identical CDR3 is also encoded by other nucleotide sequences in the sample. The CDR3 nucleotides read TGTGCCAGCGTTTGGACTAGCGGCTCCTACGAGCAGTACTTC. Its translation is CASVWTSGSYEQYF. This chain joins TRBV28 and TRBJ2-7, with TRBD2 matching over 10 bases. Germline lookup yields CDR1 MDHEN and CDR2 SYDVKM. This CDR3 is 14 amino acids long. V trimming: 8 bases; J trimming: 0 bases; junction bases outside the gene matches: 4. Based on the CDR3 plus reference TRBV28 and TRBJ2-7, the full variable domain is DVKVTQSSRYLVKRTGEKVFLECVQDMDHENMFWYRQDPGLGLRLIYFSYDVKMKEKGDIPEGYSVSREKKERFSLILESASTNQTSMYLCASVWTSGSYEQYFGPGTRLTVT.